These 20 T cell receptor beta chains originate from one sample sequenced in a study of graft-versus-host responses after intestinal transplantation. Profiled with immunoSEQ multiplex PCR; TCRdb holds only in-frame clones, not every one. The data show 84,000 or so clones, over 80% seen once. These receptors' antigens are unknown. The starting material was unstimulated CD8+ T cells sorted from spleen or lymph node cells, obtained before transplant. These receptors came from a human donor who was the organ donor for an intestinal transplant.

The chain is built from TRBV7-3 and TRBJ2-3; TRBD2 aligns across 7 bases. J gave up 3 bases and V 2 bases, and 5 bases lay outside the gene matches. Germline V gene sequence: CDR1 SGHTA, CDR2 FQGTGA. This CDR3 comprises 15 residues. CDR3 in DNA: TGTGCCAGCAGCTTAGCGGGAGAGGGGACAGATACGCAGTATTTT. It translates to CASSLAGEGTDTQYF.

The genes are TRBV18 and TRBJ2-7; 9 nucleotides align to TRBD1. Germline CDR1 is KGHSH and CDR2 is LQKENI. The CDR3 totals 16 residues. J was trimmed by 5 bases and V by 2 bases; bases with no gene match: 10. The CDR3 DNA follows: TGTGCCAGCTCACCAATACCGGGACAGGGTTTTAACGAGCAGTACTTC. Translated, it gives CASSPIPGQGFNEQYF.

The V call is TRBV19, the J call TRBJ2-7; D might be TRBD1 (5 bases). Trimming stripped 1 base from V and 2 bases from J, with 6 bases between. The CDR3 loop spans 13 amino acids. Per the germline V gene, CDR1 is LNHDA and CDR2 is SQIVND (reference sequence). This CDR3 reads CASSIGTTYEQYF. CDR3 sequence (DNA): TGTGCCAGTAGTATAGGGACAACCTACGAGCAGTACTTC.

The chain joins TRBV15 to TRBJ2-3; 9 bases agree with TRBD2. Trimming cost V 1 base and J 2 bases; bases outside gene matches: 4. Germline CDR1 LNHNV, CDR2 YYDKDF (reference sequence). CDR3 length equals 16 residues. In DNA form, the CDR3 reads TGTGCCACCAGCAGAGCTCGCGGGGGGGTCACAGATACGCAGTATTTT. Translated: CATSRARGGVTDTQYF.

The chain carries TRBV28 and TRBJ2-7, with a tentative D call TRBD1 (6 bases). Germline lookup yields CDR1 MDHEN and CDR2 SYDVKM. The V and J ends lost 3 bases and 5 bases respectively, with 14 bases between them. CDR3 size: 14 residues. The CDR3 sequence: CASSLRVGGHEQYF. The DNA for the CDR3 is TGTGCCAGCAGTTTGAGGGTTGGGGGCCACGAGCAGTACTTC.

The chain's CDR3 is CASSYVGAHEQYF. The CDR3 DNA reads TGTGCCAGCAGTTATGTAGGGGCGCACGAGCAGTACTTC. The V gene is TRBV27, the J gene TRBJ2-7, with D perhaps matching TRBD1 (5 bases). Germline lookup yields CDR1 MNHEY and CDR2 SMNVEV (reference sequence). The CDR3 contains 13 residues. Trimming took 4 bases from V and 5 from J, leaving 12 bases between them.

J is TRBJ2-7 and V is TRBV18; D may be TRBD1 (6 bases). With 6 bases removed from V and 0 bases from J, the gap between germline ends came to 15 bases. Germline V gene data show CDR1 as KGHSH and CDR2 as LQKENI. The CDR3 has 15 amino acids. CDR3 in DNA: TGTGCCAGCTCCCCTCAGGGGTATAGCTCCTACGAGCAGTACTTC. Its translation is CASSPQGYSSYEQYF.

Regarding this clone: Sequence at one end of the junction differs from germline and may be a read error. This rearrangement joins TRBV11-3 to TRBJ2-6; D possibly corresponds to TRBD2 (6 bases). This CDR3 contains 19 residues. Germline-derived CDR1 and CDR2 are SGHNT and YENEEA. In DNA form, the CDR3 reads TGTTCCAGCAGCTTTAGGAAAGACGGGAGAGGTTCTGGGGCCAACGTCCTGACTTTC. It translates to CSSSFRKDGRGSGANVLTF.

The count of this clone is one. CDR3 residues: CASSQEGMGLQNIQYF. CDR3 coding DNA: TGTGCCAGCAGCCAAGAGGGAATGGGACTCCAAAACATTCAGTACTTC. The rearrangement uses TRBV14 and TRBJ2-4; D might be TRBD2 (6 bases). V was cut by 0 bases and J by 5 bases, with 14 bases left in between. The CDR3 is 16 residues long. CDR1 and CDR2 (germline): SGHDN, FVKESK.

The rearrangement joins TRBV4-1 to TRBJ2-2, with D possibly being TRBD2 (6 bases). The CDR3 consists of 16 residues. In germline, CDR1 is MGHRA, CDR2 YSYEKL. Deletions cut 1 base from V and 8 bases from J, with 17 bases between. CDR3 in amino acids: CASSQGWGGWAGELFF. CDR3 nucleotide sequence: TGCGCCAGCAGCCAAGGTTGGGGAGGTTGGGCTGGGGAGCTGTTTTTT.

J is TRBJ1-2 and V is TRBV19; a possible D gene is TRBD1 (6 bases). The CDR3 runs 13 residues. Germline V gene data show CDR1 as LNHDA and CDR2 as SQIVND (reference sequence). Trimming left V 9 bases short and J 0 bases short, with 11 bases between. The CDR3 loop reads CARWTAPNYGYTF. In DNA, the CDR3 is TGTGCCAGGTGGACAGCCCCTAACTATGGCTACACCTTC.

The gene calls are TRBV4-3 and TRBJ1-1; D not certain. This CDR3 comprises 15 residues. V lost 4 bases to trimming and J lost 1 base, with 13 bases between them. CDR1 LGHNA and CDR2 YSLEER come from the germline V gene. CDR3: CASSPLGQGNTEAFF. Here the CDR3 DNA reads TGCGCCAGCAGCCCCCTTGGGCAAGGGAACACTGAAGCTTTCTTT.

The chain links TRBV11-3 to TRBJ1-6; 7 nucleotides align to TRBD1. Germline V gene data show CDR1 as SGHNT and CDR2 as YENEEA. CDR3 size: 18 residues. With V trimmed by 1 base and J by 3 bases, 9 bases remained unmatched. The CDR3 here is CASSLATGPMYYNSPLHF. For the CDR3, the DNA is TGTGCCAGCAGCTTAGCGACAGGGCCAATGTACTATAATTCACCCCTCCACTTT.

The V and J genes are TRBV7-4 and TRBJ2-7, with D possibly matching TRBD1 (6 bases). Per germline, CDR1 SGHVT and CDR2 SQSDAQ. The CDR3 totals 18 residues. With 2 bases removed from V and 4 bases from J, the gap between germline ends came to 24 bases. The CDR3 loop is CASSLLIETTGHVYEQYF. The CDR3 region has the DNA TGTGCCAGCAGCTTACTTATCGAAACGACGGGACACGTATACGAGCAGTACTTC.

This chain links TRBV5-1 with TRBJ2-1; TRBD2 agrees at 8 bases. CDR3 size: 16 residues. V shed 4 bases, J shed 6 bases, and the junction held 12 bases outside the gene matches. The V gene's germline CDR1 is SGHRS and CDR2 YFSETQ. In DNA, the CDR3 is TGCGCCAGCAGCCCCCCAAATAGCGGGGTAACCAATGAGCAGTTCTTC. Its translation: CASSPPNSGVTNEQFF.

V gene TRBV5-6 combines with J gene TRBJ1-1; 10 bases are shared with TRBD1. The CDR3 extends over 15 amino acids. Looked up from germline, CDR1 is SGHDT and CDR2 is YYEEEE. Trimming at V came to 4 bases and at J to 1 base, leaving 4 bases not matched to a gene. The CDR3 nucleotides read TGTGCCAGCAGCGCCGGGACAGGGGCGAACACTGAAGCTTTCTTT. It translates to CASSAGTGANTEAFF.

This sequence joins TRBV27 and TRBJ2-6; D unclear. From germline, CDR1 is MNHEY and CDR2 SMNVEV (reference sequence). This CDR3 is 16 amino acids long. V was clipped by 6 bases and J by 2 bases, with 14 bases between them. CDR3 sequence (DNA): TGTGCCAGCAGAGTGACAAGTTGGGCTGGGGCCAACGTCCTGACTTTC. Protein product: CASRVTSWAGANVLTF.

J is TRBJ2-2 and V is TRBV30; TRBD2 matches at 7 bases. The germline CDR1 and CDR2 sequences are GTSNPN and SVGIG (reference sequence). The CDR3 is made up of 14 amino acids. J lost 0 bases, V lost 3 bases, and 1 base had no gene match. The DNA for the CDR3 is TGTGCCTGGAGACTAGCGACGAACACCGGGGAGCTGTTTTTT. Its translation: CAWRLATNTGELFF. Combining the CDR3 with reference TRBV30 and TRBJ2-2 gives the whole variable domain SQTIHQWPATLVQPVGSPLSLECTVEGTSNPNLYWYRQAAGRGLQLLFYSVGIGQISSEVPQNLSASRPQDRQFILSSKKLLLSDSGFYLCAWRLATNTGELFFGEGSRLTVL.

The chain has TRBV30 and TRBJ2-1; 11 positions match TRBD2. Trimming removed 4 bases from V and 3 bases from J; junction bases left unmatched: 5. The CDR3 is 15 amino acids. Germline V gene sequence: CDR1 GTSNPN, CDR2 SVGIG (reference sequence). Here the CDR3 reads CAWTSGGTYYNEQFF. The CDR3 nucleotides are TGTGCCTGGACTAGCGGGGGGACATACTACAATGAGCAGTTCTTC. The whole variable domain, filled in from reference TRBV30 and TRBJ2-1, reads SQTIHQWPATLVQPVGSPLSLECTVEGTSNPNLYWYRQAAGRGLQLLFYSVGIGQISSEVPQNLSASRPQDRQFILSSKKLLLSDSGFYLCAWTSGGTYYNEQFFGPGTRLTVL.

The chain employs TRBV15 and TRBJ2-1, with a weak D call TRBD2 (5 bases). CDR1 LNHNV and CDR2 YYDKDF come from the germline V gene (reference sequence). The CDR3 extends over 16 amino acids. V was pared by 0 bases and J by 4 bases, with 13 bases between. CDR3 loop: CATSRDEGSGYNEQFF. The CDR3 DNA is TGTGCCACCAGCAGAGATGAAGGTTCGGGATACAATGAGCAGTTCTTC.